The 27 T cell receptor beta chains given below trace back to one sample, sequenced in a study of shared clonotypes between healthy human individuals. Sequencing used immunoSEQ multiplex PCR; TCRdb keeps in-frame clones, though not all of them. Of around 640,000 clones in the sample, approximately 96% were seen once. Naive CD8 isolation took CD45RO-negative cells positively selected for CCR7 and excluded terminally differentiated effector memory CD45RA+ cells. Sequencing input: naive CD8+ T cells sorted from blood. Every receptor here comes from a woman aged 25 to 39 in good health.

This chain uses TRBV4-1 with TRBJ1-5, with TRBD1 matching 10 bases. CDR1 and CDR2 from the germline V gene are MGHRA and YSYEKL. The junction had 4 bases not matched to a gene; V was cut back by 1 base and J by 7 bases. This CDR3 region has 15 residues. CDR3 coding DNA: TGCGCCAGCAGCCAAGGACAGGGGGCAGGCCAGCCCCAGCATTTT. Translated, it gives CASSQGQGAGQPQHF.

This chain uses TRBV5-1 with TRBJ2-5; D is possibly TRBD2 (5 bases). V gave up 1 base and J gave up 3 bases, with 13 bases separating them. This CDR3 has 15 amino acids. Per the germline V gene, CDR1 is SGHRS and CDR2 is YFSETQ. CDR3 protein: CASSLPWTGEETQYF. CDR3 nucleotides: TGCGCCAGCAGCTTGCCGTGGACTGGGGAAGAGACCCAGTACTTC.

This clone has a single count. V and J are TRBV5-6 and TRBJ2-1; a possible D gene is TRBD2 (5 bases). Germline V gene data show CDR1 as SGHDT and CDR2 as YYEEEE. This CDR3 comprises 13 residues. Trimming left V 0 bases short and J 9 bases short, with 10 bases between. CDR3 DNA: TGTGCCAGCAGCTTGGGGAGGTCCAGTGAGCAGTTCTTC. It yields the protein CASSLGRSSEQFF.

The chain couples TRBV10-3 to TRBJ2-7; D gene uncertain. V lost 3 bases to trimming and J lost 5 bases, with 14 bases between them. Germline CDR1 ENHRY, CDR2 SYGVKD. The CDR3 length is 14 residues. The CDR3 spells CAISDLPSPNEQYF. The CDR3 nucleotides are TGTGCCATCAGTGATCTCCCCAGTCCGAACGAGCAGTACTTC.

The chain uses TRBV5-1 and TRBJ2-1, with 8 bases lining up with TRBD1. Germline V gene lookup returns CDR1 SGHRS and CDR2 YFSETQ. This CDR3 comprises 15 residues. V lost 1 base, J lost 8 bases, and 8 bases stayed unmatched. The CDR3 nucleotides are TGCGCCAGCAGCTTGTGGACAGGGTTGAAGTATGAGCAGTTCTTC. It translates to CASSLWTGLKYEQFF.

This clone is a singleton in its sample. The CDR3 DNA follows: TGTGCCAGCAGCCCATTCCCCAGGGAGTCGTGGGAGCAGTACTTC. Amino acids: CASSPFPRESWEQYF. The chain employs TRBV7-8 and TRBJ2-7; tentatively, D is TRBD1 or TRBD2 (5 bases each). V was trimmed by 5 bases and J by 7 bases, leaving 21 bases between them. This CDR3 comprises 15 residues. The germline V gene encodes CDR1 SGHVS and CDR2 FQNEAQ. Complete variable domain (other parts from reference TRBV7-8 and TRBJ2-7): GAGVSQSPRYKVAKRGQDVALRCDPISGHVSLFWYQQALGQGPEFLTYFQNEAQLDKSGLPSDRFFAERPEGSVSTLKIQRTQQEDSAVYLCASSPFPRESWEQYFGPGTRLTVT.

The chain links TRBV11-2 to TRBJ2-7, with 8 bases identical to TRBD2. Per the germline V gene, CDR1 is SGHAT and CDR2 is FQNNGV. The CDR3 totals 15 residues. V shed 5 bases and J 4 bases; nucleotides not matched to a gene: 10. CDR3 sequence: CASSRTGTRGYEQYF. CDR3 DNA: TGTGCCAGCAGCCGAACCGGGACTAGGGGGTACGAGCAGTACTTC.

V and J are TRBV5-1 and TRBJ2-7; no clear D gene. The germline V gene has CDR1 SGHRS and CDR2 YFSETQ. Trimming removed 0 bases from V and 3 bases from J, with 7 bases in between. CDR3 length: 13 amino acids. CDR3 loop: CASSLEGFYEQYF. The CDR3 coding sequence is TGCGCCAGCAGCTTGGAAGGGTTCTACGAGCAGTACTTC.

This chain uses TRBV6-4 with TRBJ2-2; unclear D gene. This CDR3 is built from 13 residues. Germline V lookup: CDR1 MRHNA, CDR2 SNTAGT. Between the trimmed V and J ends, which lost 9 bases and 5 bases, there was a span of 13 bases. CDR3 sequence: CASGRKATGELFF. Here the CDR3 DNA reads TGTGCCAGTGGACGGAAAGCTACCGGGGAGCTGTTTTTT.

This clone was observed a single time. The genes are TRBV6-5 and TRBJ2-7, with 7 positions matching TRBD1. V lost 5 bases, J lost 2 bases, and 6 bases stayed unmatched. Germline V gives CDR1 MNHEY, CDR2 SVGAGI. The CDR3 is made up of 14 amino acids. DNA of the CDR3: TGTGCCAGCAGTGGCACCGGGACAGCCTACGAGCAGTACTTC. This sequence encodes CASSGTGTAYEQYF.

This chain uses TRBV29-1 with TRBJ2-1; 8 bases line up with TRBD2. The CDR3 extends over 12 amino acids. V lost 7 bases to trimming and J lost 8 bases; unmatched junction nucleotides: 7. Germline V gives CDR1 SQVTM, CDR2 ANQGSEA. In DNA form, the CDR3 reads TGCAGCGCCGATAGCGGGAACGATGAGCAGTTCTTC. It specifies CSADSGNDEQFF.

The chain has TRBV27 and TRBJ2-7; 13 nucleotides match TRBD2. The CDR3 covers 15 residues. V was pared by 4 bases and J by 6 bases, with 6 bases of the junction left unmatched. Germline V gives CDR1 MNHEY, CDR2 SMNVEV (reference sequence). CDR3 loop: CASSWTSGSISEQYF. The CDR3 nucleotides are TGTGCCAGCAGTTGGACTAGCGGGAGTATTAGCGAGCAGTACTTC.

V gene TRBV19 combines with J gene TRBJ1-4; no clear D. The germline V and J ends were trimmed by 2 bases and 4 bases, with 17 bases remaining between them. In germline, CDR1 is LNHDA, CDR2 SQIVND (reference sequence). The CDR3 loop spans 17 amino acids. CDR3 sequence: CASSIMSRATDNEKLFF. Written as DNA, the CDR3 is TGTGCCAGTAGTATAATGTCGCGGGCAACTGATAATGAAAAACTGTTTTTT. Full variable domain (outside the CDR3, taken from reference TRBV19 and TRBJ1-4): DGGITQSPKYLFRKEGQNVTLSCEQNLNHDAMYWYRQDPGQGLRLIYYSQIVNDFQKGDIAEGYSVSREKKESFPLTVTSAQKNPTAFYLCASSIMSRATDNEKLFFGSGTQLSVL.

The CDR3 sequence: CASSVGGRTYEQYF. CDR3 nucleotides: TGTGCCAGCAGCGTGGGGGGCCGAACCTACGAGCAGTACTTC. This chain uses TRBV9 with TRBJ2-7, with D possibly called TRBD1 or TRBD2 (6 bases each). CDR1 and CDR2 from the germline V gene are SGDLS and YYNGEE. CDR3 length equals 14 residues. The V and J ends lost 2 bases and 2 bases respectively, with 11 bases between them.

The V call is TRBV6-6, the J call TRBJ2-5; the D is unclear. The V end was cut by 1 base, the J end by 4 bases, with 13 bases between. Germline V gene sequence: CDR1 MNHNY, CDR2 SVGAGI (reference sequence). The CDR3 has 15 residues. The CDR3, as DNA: TGTGCCAGCAGTTACTGGGGTACCGTGGGAGAGACCCAGTACTTC. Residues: CASSYWGTVGETQYF.

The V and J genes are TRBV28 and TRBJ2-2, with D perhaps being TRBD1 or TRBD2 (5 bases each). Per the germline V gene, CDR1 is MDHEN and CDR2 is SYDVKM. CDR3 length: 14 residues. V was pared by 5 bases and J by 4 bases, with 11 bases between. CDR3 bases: TGTGCCAGCAGTCTCCCGGGGACCACCGGGGAGCTGTTTTTT. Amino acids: CASSLPGTTGELFF.

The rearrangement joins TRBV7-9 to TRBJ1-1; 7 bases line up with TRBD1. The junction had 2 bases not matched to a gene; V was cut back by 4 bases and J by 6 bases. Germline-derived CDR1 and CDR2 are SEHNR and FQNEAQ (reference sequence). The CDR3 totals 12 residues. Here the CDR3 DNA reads TGTGCCAGCAGCTGGGGACAGTCTGAAGCTTTCTTT. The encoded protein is CASSWGQSEAFF.

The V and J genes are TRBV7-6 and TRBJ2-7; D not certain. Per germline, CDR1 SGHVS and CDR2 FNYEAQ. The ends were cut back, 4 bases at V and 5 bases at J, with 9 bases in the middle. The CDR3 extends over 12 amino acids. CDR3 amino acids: CASSSAMDEQYF. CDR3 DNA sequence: TGTGCCAGCAGCTCCGCGATGGACGAGCAGTACTTC.

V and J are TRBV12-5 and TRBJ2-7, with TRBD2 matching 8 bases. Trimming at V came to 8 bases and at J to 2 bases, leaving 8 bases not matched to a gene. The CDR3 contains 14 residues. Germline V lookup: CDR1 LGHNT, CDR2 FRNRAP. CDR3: CASRGAGLAYEQYF. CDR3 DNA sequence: TGTGCTAGTAGGGGCGCGGGACTAGCCTACGAGCAGTACTTC.

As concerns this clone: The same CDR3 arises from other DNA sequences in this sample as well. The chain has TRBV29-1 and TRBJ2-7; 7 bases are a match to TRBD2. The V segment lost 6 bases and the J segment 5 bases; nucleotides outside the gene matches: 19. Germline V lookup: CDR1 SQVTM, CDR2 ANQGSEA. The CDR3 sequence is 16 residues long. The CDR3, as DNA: TGCAGCGTCTTGGGAGGGAGTGAGGGGCTCATCCACGAGCAGTACTTC. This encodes CSVLGGSEGLIHEQYF.

In nucleotides, the CDR3 is TGTGCCAGCTCTCCGGACAGGGGGCCTAACACCGGGGAGCTGTTTTTT. This codes for CASSPDRGPNTGELFF. This sequence joins TRBV18 and TRBJ2-2; 11 positions match TRBD1. This CDR3 is 16 amino acids long. CDR1 and CDR2 (germline): KGHSH, LQKENI. Trimming at V came to 6 bases and at J to 2 bases, leaving 5 bases not matched to a gene.

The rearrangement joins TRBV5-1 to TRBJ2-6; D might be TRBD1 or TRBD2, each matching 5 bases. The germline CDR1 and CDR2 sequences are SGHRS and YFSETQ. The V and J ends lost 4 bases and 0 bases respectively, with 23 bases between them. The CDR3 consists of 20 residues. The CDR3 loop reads CASSAPSGTSKLSGANVLTF. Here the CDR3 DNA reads TGCGCCAGCAGCGCCCCCTCCGGGACCTCCAAACTCTCTGGGGCCAACGTCCTGACTTTC.

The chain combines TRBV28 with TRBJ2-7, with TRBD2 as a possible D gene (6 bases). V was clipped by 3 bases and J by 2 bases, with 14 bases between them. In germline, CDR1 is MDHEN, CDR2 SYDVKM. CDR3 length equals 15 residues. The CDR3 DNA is TGTGCCAGCAGTTTCAACGCGGGAAAGACCTACGAGCAGTACTTC. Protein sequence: CASSFNAGKTYEQYF.

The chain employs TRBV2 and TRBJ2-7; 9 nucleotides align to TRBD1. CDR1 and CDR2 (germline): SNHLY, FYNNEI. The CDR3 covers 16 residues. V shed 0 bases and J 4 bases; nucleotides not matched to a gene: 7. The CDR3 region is CASSEASPGTGYEQYF. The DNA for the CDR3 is TGTGCCAGCAGTGAAGCCAGTCCCGGGACAGGGTACGAGCAGTACTTC. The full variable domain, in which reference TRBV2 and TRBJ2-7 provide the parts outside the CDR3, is EPEVTQTPSHQVTQMGQEVILRCVPISNHLYFYWYRQILGQKVEFLVSFYNNEISEKSEIFDDQFSVERPDGSNFTLKIRSTKLEDSAMYFCASSEASPGTGYEQYFGPGTRLTVT.

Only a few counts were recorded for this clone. The CDR3 sequence: CASSLTSTGELFF. CDR3 DNA sequence: TGTGCCAGCAGCTTAACGTCCACCGGGGAGCTGTTTTTT. This chain links TRBV7-3 with TRBJ2-2; D is unclear. Trimming took off 0 bases at V and 4 bases at J, with 3 bases between the two ends. The CDR3 is made up of 13 amino acids. In germline, CDR1 is SGHTA, CDR2 FQGTGA.

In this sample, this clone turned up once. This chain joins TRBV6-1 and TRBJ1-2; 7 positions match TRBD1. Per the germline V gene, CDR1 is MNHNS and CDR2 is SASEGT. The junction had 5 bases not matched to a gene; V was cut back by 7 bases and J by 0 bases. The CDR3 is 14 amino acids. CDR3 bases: TGTGCCAGCACCTGGACAGGCGCTAACTATGGCTACACCTTC. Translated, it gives CASTWTGANYGYTF.

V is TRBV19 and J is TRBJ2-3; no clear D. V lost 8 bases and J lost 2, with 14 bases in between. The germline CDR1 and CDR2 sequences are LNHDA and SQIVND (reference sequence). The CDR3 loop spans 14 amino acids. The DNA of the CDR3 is TGTGCCAGTTCGTTTCCTGCAGACACAGATACGCAGTATTTT. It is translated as CASSFPADTDTQYF.